This entry features one TCR beta chain sequence. Its specificity is unknown. The data originate from a study of OX40 agonist ivuxolimab in advanced cancers. For the study at large: Partial responses occurred in three patients (one hepatocellular carcinoma, two cutaneous melanoma). Study-level results: More expanded clones were seen, on average, in CD8+ T cells than in CD4+.

Method: immunoSEQ multiplex PCR; TCRdb's copy keeps in-frame clones and lacks some. The repertoire consists of tens of thousands of clones, with 70% to 90% occurring once and the leading ten covering 0.65% to 0.9%. The investigators sampled blood at baseline, at cycle 4 day 1, and at cycle 7 day 1. CDR3 length: 14 amino acids. Germline loops: CDR1 MNHEY, CDR2 SMNVEV (reference sequence). Trimming left V 6 bases short and J 0 bases short, with 11 bases between. This sequence originates from an adult with an advanced solid tumor such as melanoma, head and neck, liver or kidney cancer. Sequenced here: CD4+ or CD8+ T cells sorted from blood, sampled in a trial of the OX40 agonist ivuxolimab. V usage is TRBV27 and J usage is TRBJ1-2; D is perhaps TRBD1 (6 bases). CDR3 DNA: TGTGCCAGCAGACTACAGGGAGCTAACTATGGCTACACCTTC. It encodes CASRLQGANYGYTF.